The rows below give T cell receptor beta chains drawn from one sample of a study of shared clonotypes between healthy human individuals. The repertoire was sequenced with immunoSEQ multiplex PCR; TCRdb's copy has only in-frame clones and lacks some. Here the sample spans some 2,100,000 clones, under 95% being singletons. Sequenced material: naive CD8+ T cells from PBMCs. The receptors were gathered from a man between 18 and 35 years old in good health. Some clones in this sample may be carry-over from other donors' samples. Both conserved end residues are part of each CDR3. The D gene is left open where the match is weak. Not all rows give a size; the values are once, few, many and, for expanded clones, a class.

NA	TRBV5-4	TRBJ2-2	NA	CASSRAGGAGELFF	TGTGCCAGCAGCAGGGCAGGGGGGGCCGGGGAGCTGTTTTTT
NA	TRBV28	TRBJ2-1	once	CATSGWHNEQFF	TGTGCCACCAGTGGGTGGCACAATGAGCAGTTCTTC
NA	TRBV7-6	TRBJ1-1	few	CASSPGGTEAFF	TGTGCCAGCAGCCCCGGGGGCACTGAAGCTTTCTTT
NA	TRBV19	TRBJ2-7	NA	CASSPTTGYSYEQYF	TGTGCCAGTAGTCCAACGACGGGATACTCCTACGAGCAGTACTTC
NA	TRBV4-3	TRBJ2-3	NA	CASSQGVGADTQYF	TGCGCCAGCAGCCAGGGTGTAGGGGCAGATACGCAGTATTTT
NA	TRBV15	TRBJ2-3	NA	CATSMSVASTDTQYF	TGTGCCACCAGCATGAGTGTGGCCAGCACAGATACGCAGTATTTT
TRBD1	TRBV27	TRBJ2-7	NA	CASSPLLGQGIYEQYF	TGTGCCAGCAGTCCACTCCTGGGACAGGGGATATACGAGCAGTACTTC
NA	TRBV19	TRBJ2-3	NA	CASSLWTTGENTQYF	TGTGCCAGTAGTTTGTGGACCACCGGTGAGAATACGCAGTATTTT
NA	TRBV28	TRBJ1-2	NA	CASSFRPGPNYGYTF	TGTGCCAGCAGTTTTCGACCGGGACCTAACTATGGCTACACCTTC
NA	TRBV15	TRBJ2-5	NA	CATSREGVYQETQYF	TGTGCCACCAGCAGAGAAGGGGTGTACCAAGAGACCCAGTACTTC
TRBD2	TRBV19	TRBJ2-1	NA	CASSIGTGLVREQFF	TGTGCCAGTAGTATAGGGACGGGACTAGTTCGTGAGCAGTTCTTC
TRBD1	TRBV7-8	TRBJ2-7	once	CASSTPTGGYEQYF	TGTGCCAGCAGCACTCCTACAGGGGGGTACGAGCAGTACTTC
NA	TRBV11-2	TRBJ2-7	NA	CASSLEPPGTSSYEQYF	TGTGCCAGCAGCTTAGAACCTCCTGGGACAAGCTCCTACGAGCAGTACTTC
NA	TRBV14	TRBJ1-1	few	CASSQDRSTEAFF	TGTGCCAGCAGCCAAGATCGGAGCACTGAAGCTTTCTTT
TRBD2	TRBV6-5	TRBJ2-3	NA	CASGYSGGARTDTQYF	TGTGCCAGCGGTTACTCGGGGGGAGCCCGCACAGATACGCAGTATTTT
TRBD2	TRBV7-3	TRBJ2-1	once	CASSTLAGGNIEQFF	TGTGCCAGCAGCACCCTAGCGGGAGGGAATATTGAGCAGTTCTTC
TRBD1	TRBV5-1	TRBJ1-2	NA	CASSWDRGLKDGYTF	TGCGCCAGCAGCTGGGACAGGGGGCTTAAGGATGGCTACACCTTC
NA	TRBV7-9	TRBJ1-5	NA	CASSSGYPNQPQHF	TGTGCCAGCAGTTCCGGGTACCCTAATCAGCCCCAGCATTTT
NA	TRBV5-1	TRBJ1-5	NA	CASSQGWDQPQHF	TGCGCCAGCAGTCAGGGTTGGGATCAGCCCCAGCATTTT
NA	TRBV6-5	TRBJ2-5	NA	CASSYRRDGETQYF	TGTGCCAGCAGTTACCGTAGGGACGGGGAGACCCAGTACTTC
NA	TRBV7-9	TRBJ1-4	NA	CASSSDRTNEKLFF	TGTGCCAGCAGCTCGGACAGAACTAATGAAAAACTGTTTTTT
NA	TRBV30	TRBJ2-2	NA	CAWSLGAAGELFF	TGTGCCTGGAGTTTAGGGGCCGCCGGGGAGCTGTTTTTT
TRBD1	TRBV7-9	TRBJ2-1	NA	CASSADRGLIVSYNEQFF	TGTGCCAGCAGCGCGGACAGGGGGCTTATAGTTAGCTACAATGAGCAGTTCTTC
NA	TRBV11-2	TRBJ1-5	NA	CASSPGNQPQHF	TGTGCCAGCAGCCCGGGGAATCAGCCCCAGCATTTT
NA	TRBV6-5	TRBJ2-1	NA	CATYGLVYNEQFF	TGTGCCACCTACGGGTTGGTCTACAATGAGCAGTTCTTC
NA	TRBV4-1	TRBJ2-2	NA	CASSQLWGDTGELFF	TGCGCCAGCAGCCAGCTTTGGGGGGACACCGGGGAGCTGTTTTTT
NA	TRBV19	TRBJ1-5	NA	CASSSLGAQNQPQHF	TGTGCCAGTAGTAGTCTGGGGGCGCAGAATCAGCCCCAGCATTTT
NA	TRBV7-6	TRBJ2-7	NA	CASSLARGGSTYEQYF	TGTGCCAGCAGCTTAGCGAGGGGAGGTTCTACCTACGAGCAGTACTTC
TRBD1	TRBV4-1	TRBJ2-7	NA	CASSPGTGGPYEQYF	TGCGCCAGCAGTCCCGGGACAGGGGGCCCCTACGAGCAGTACTTC
TRBD2	TRBV30	TRBJ2-1	NA	CAWSRGGYNEQFF	TGTGCCTGGAGCCGGGGGGGGTACAATGAGCAGTTCTTC
NA	TRBV7-2	TRBJ2-2	NA	CASSPFLDANTGELFF	TGTGCCAGCAGCCCCTTTTTGGACGCGAACACCGGGGAGCTGTTTTTT
NA	TRBV27	TRBJ2-7	NA	CASSPRLGAYEQYF	TGTGCCAGCAGCCCTCGATTGGGGGCCTACGAGCAGTACTTC
NA	TRBV7-2	TRBJ1-2	NA	CASSSLAHAWGYTF	TGTGCCAGCAGCTCCCTTGCCCATGCATGGGGCTACACCTTC
NA	TRBV28	TRBJ2-5	NA	CASRRRGYQETQYF	TGTGCCAGCAGAAGAAGGGGATACCAAGAGACCCAGTACTTC
NA	TRBV10-3	TRBJ2-2	NA	CAISESRNTGELFF	TGTGCCATCAGTGAGTCTAGGAACACCGGGGAGCTGTTTTTT
NA	TRBV5-8	TRBJ1-2	NA	CASSLGVPRVDYTF	TGTGCCAGCAGCTTGGGTGTCCCCCGAGTTGACTACACCTTC
NA	TRBV7-8	TRBJ1-5	NA	CASSSTNQPQHF	TGTGCCAGCAGCTCCACCAATCAGCCCCAGCATTTT
TRBD1	TRBV7-3	TRBJ2-1	once	CASSLRQGGYNEQFF	TGTGCCAGCAGCTTAAGACAGGGCGGCTACAATGAGCAGTTCTTC
TRBD2	TRBV5-1	TRBJ2-1	NA	CASSLRTSASSYNEQFF	TGCGCCAGCAGCTTACGGACTAGCGCAAGCTCCTACAATGAGCAGTTCTTC